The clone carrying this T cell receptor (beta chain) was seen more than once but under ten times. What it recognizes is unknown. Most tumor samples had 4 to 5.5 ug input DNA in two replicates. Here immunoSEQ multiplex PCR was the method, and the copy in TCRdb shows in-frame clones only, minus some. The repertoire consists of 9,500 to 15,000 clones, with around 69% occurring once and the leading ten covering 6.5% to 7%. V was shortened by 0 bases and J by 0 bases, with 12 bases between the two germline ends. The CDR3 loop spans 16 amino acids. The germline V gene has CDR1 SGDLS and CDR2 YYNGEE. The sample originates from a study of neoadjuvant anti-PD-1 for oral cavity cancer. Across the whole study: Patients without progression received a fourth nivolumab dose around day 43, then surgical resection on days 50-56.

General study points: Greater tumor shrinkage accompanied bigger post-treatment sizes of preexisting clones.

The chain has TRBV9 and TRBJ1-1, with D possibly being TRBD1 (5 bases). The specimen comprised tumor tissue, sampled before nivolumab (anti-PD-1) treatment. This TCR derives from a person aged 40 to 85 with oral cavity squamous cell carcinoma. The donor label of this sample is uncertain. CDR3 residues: CASSVGTSWMNTEAFF. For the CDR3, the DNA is TGTGCCAGCAGCGTAGGGACATCCTGGATGAACACTGAAGCTTTCTTT.